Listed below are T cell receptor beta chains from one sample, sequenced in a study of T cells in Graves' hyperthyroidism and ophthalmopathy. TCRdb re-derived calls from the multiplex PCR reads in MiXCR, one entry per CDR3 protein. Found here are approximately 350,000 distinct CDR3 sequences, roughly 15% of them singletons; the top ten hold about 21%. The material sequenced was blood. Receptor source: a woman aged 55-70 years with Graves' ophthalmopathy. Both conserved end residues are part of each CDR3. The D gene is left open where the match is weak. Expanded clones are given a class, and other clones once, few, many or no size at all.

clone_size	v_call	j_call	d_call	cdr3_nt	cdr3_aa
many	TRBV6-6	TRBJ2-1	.	TGTGCCAGCAGTTACAGGGACAAATACAATGAGCAGTTCTTC	CASSYRDKYNEQFF
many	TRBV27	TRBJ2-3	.	TGTGCCAGCAGTTTCCAGATCGGCACAGATACGCAGTATTTT	CASSFQIGTDTQYF
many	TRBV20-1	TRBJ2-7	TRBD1	TGCAGTGCTAGAGATATACGACAGGGCCCTTCCTACGAGCAGTACTTC	CSARDIRQGPSYEQYF
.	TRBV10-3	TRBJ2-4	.	TGTGCCACTAGAGACAGGTCCAAAAACATTCAGTACTTC	CATRDRSKNIQYF
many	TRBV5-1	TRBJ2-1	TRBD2	TGCGCCAGCAGCTTGGCTGGGACTAGCGGATGGAATGAGCAGTTCTTC	CASSLAGTSGWNEQFF
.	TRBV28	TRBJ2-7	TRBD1	TGTGCCAGCAGCCTGGGGGACAGCAAGTCCTACGAGCAGTACTTC	CASSLGDSKSYEQYF
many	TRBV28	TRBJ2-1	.	TGTGCCAGCAGTTTTTACGGTCCAGGTCACAATGAGCAGTTCTTC	CASSFYGPGHNEQFF
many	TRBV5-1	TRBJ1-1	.	TGCGCCAGCAGCGCCCAGGGTGTAGGGAACACTGAAGCTTTCTTT	CASSAQGVGNTEAFF
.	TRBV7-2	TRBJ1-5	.	TGCGCCAGCAGCCAGGCCAGACAGAGGGAACAGCCCCAGCATTTT	CASSQARQREQPQHF
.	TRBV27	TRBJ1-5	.	TGTGCCAGCAGTAGCCGGGGGAAGATAAGCAATCAGCCCCAGCATTTT	CASSSRGKISNQPQHF
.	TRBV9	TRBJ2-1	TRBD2	TGTGCCAGCAGCGCTAGCGGGAGGGAGCCCAATGAGCAGTTCTTC	CASSASGREPNEQFF
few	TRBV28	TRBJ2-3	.	TGTGCCAGCAGTTTGTTCCAGGGGAGATCTAGCACAGATACGCAGTATTTT	CASSLFQGRSSTDTQYF
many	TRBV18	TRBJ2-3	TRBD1	TGTGCCAGCTCATCATACAGGGGAACAGATACGCAGTATTTT	CASSSYRGTDTQYF
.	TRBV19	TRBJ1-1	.	TGTGCCAGTAGTAAATCCCCCGGGGCCTACACTGAAGCTTTCTTT	CASSKSPGAYTEAFF
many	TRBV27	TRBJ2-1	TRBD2	TGTGCCAGCGGCCCTAGCGGGAGTACCCGAGGCTATGAGCAGTTCTTC	CASGPSGSTRGYEQFF
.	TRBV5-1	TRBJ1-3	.	TGCGCCAGCAGCCCGGACCGTATGAGCTCCGGAAACACCATATATTTT	CASSPDRMSSGNTIYF
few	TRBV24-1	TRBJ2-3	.	TGTGCCACCAGTGACCCCGGGACTTCCCTCCCACCCGATACGCAGTATTTT	CATSDPGTSLPPDTQYF
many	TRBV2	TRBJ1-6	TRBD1	TGTGCCAGCAGTTTCAGGACCGCCGGGACAGGCGGCTCACCCCTCCACTTT	CASSFRTAGTGGSPLHF
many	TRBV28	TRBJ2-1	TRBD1	TGTGCCAGCAGTATACCGGGACAGGGGGCTGGAGAGCAGTTCTTC	CASSIPGQGAGEQFF
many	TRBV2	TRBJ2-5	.	TGTGCCAGCAGTGCCGTCCCCGGACCAAGGTCGGAGACCCAGTACTTC	CASSAVPGPRSETQYF
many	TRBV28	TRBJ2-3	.	TGTGCCAGCAGTGTCCTCACAGATACGCAGTATTTT	CASSVLTDTQYF
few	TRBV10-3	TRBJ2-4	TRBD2	TGTGCCATCAGTGTAGCGGGGGGAGCTGCCAAAAACATTCAGTACTTC	CAISVAGGAAKNIQYF
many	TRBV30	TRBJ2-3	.	TGTGCCTGGAGCAGAGATACGCAGTATTTT	CAWSRDTQYF
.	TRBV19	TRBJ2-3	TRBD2	TGTGCCAGTAGTATTAGTAGCGGGAGGCCTAGAGATACGCAGTATTTT	CASSISSGRPRDTQYF
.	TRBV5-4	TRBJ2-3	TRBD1	TGTGCCAGCAGCGACCGGGACAGGGAGGCAGATACGCAGTATTTT	CASSDRDREADTQYF
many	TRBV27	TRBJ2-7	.	TGTGCCAGCAGTCCAGACCCCAGGAGCGAGCAGTACTTC	CASSPDPRSEQYF
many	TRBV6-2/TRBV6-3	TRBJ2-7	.	TGTGCCAGCAGGACAGGGACTAGCTACGAGCAGTACTTC	CASRTGTSYEQYF
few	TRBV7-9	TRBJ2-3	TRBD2	TGTGCCAGCAGCTCCCCCCGGACTAGCGGGAGCAGCGATACGCAGTATTTT	CASSSPRTSGSSDTQYF
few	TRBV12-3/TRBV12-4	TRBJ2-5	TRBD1	TGTGCCAGCAGCTCGGACAGGGACCCATGGGAGACCCAGTACTTC	CASSSDRDPWETQYF
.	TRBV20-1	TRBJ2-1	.	TGCAGTGCTAGAAGGGGTAGCTACAATGAGCAGTTCTTC	CSARRGSYNEQFF
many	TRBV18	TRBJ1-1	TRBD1	TGTGCCAGCTCACGGACAGGTGACACTGAAGCTTTCTTT	CASSRTGDTEAFF
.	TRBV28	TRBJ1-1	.	TGTGCCAGCAACTGGGGCGGGATCATGAACACTGAAGCTTTCTTT	CASNWGGIMNTEAFF
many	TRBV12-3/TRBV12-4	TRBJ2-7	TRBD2	TGTGCCAGCAGTGATCTAGCGGGAGGCTCCTACGAGCAGTACTTC	CASSDLAGGSYEQYF
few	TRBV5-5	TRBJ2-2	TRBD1	TGTGCCAGCAGCCTACGACAGGGTCCCGGGGAGCTGTTTTTT	CASSLRQGPGELFF
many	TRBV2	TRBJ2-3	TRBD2	TGTGCCAGCAGTCTCAGACTAGCGGGGACCACAGATACGCAGTATTTT	CASSLRLAGTTDTQYF